This T cell receptor (beta chain) was recorded in a study of T cell changes during pregnancy in multiple sclerosis. Method: immunoSEQ multiplex PCR; TCRdb's copy keeps in-frame clones and lacks some. Of 30,000 to 40,000 clones in the sample, just over 90% were seen once. CDR1 and CDR2 from the germline V gene are MDHEN and SYDVKM. Trimming pared 3 bases from V and 4 bases from J, leaving 7 bases between. The CDR3 consists of 13 residues. This clone was recorded once. The sequenced sample was CD4+ T cells from peripheral blood mononuclear cells, obtained in the third trimester of pregnancy. The clonotype originates from a female donor in good health, enrolled as a control in a pregnancy study. The gene calls are TRBV28 and TRBJ1-5; D is ambiguous. In DNA, the CDR3 is TGTGCCAGCAGTTTTGGTACAAATCAGCCCCAGCATTTT. It is translated as CASSFGTNQPQHF.